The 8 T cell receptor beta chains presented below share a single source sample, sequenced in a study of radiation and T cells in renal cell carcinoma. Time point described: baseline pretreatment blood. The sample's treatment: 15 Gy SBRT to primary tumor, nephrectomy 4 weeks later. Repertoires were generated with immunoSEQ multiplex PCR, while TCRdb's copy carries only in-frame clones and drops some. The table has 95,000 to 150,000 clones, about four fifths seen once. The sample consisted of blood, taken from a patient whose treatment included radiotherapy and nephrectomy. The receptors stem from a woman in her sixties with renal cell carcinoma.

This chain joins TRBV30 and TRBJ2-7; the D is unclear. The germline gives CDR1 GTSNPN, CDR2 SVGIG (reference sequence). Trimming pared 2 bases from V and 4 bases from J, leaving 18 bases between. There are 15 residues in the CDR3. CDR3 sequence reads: CAWSKKGGFAYEQYF. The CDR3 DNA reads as TGTGCCTGGAGTAAGAAGGGCGGTTTTGCGTACGAGCAGTACTTC.

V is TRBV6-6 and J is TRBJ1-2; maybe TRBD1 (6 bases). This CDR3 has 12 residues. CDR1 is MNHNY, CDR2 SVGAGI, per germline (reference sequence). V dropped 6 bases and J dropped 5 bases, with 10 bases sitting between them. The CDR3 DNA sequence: TGTGCCAGCAGGACAGGAGGGTATGGCTACACCTTC. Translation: CASRTGGYGYTF.

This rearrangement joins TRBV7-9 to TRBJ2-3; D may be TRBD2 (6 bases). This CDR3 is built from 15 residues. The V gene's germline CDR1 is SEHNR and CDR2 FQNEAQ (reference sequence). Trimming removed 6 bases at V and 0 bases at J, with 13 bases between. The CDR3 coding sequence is TGTGCCAGCAGGATAGCCGGGACTAGCACAGATACGCAGTATTTT. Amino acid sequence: CASRIAGTSTDTQYF.

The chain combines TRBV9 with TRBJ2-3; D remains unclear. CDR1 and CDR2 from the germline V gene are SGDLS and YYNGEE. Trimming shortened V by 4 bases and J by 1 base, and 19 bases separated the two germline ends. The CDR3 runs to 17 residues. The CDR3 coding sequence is TGTGCCAGCAGCTCCCCGCTAGAAGGGATGGGCACAGATACGCAGTATTTT. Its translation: CASSSPLEGMGTDTQYF.

The CDR3 loop is CASSPPVAEPFKQYF. The CDR3 DNA reads TGTGCCAGCTCACCGCCAGTAGCGGAGCCCTTCAAGCAGTACTTC. This sequence joins TRBV18 and TRBJ2-7, with D maybe TRBD2 (6 bases). The CDR3 contains 15 residues. The germline V gene encodes CDR1 KGHSH and CDR2 LQKENI. The V gene lost 3 bases and the J gene lost 8 bases, with 20 bases spanning the gap.

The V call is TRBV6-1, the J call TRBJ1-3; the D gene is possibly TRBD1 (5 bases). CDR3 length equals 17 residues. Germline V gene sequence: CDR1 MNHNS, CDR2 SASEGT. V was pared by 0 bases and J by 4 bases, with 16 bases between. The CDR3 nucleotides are TGTGCCAGCAGTGAAGCGCTAACCGGGGGATACGGAAACACCATATATTTT. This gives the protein CASSEALTGGYGNTIYF.

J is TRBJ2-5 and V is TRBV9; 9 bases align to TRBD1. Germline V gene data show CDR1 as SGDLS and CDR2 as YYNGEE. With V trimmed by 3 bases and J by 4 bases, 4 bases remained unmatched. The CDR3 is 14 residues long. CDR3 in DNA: TGTGCCAGCAGCGGGACAGGGGCGGTAGAGACCCAGTACTTC. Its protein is CASSGTGAVETQYF.

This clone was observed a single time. The CDR3 DNA sequence: TGCAGCGTGCCGACAGGGGCGAAAACTGAAGCTTTCTTT. Residues: CSVPTGAKTEAFF. The chain links TRBV29-1 to TRBJ1-1, with TRBD1 identical over 8 bases. Germline values: CDR1 SQVTM, CDR2 ANQGSEA. This CDR3 region has 13 residues. The J segment lost 5 bases and the V segment lost 6 bases, leaving 8 bases of the junction unmatched. The variable domain in full, with the rest retrieved from reference TRBV29-1 and TRBJ1-1, is SAVISQKPSRDICQRGTSLTIQCQVDSQVTMMFWYRQQPGQSLTLIATANQGSEATYESGFVIDKFPISRPNLTFSTLTVSNMSPEDSSIYLCSVPTGAKTEAFFGQGTRLTVV.